The 14 T cell receptor beta chains given below trace back to one sample, sequenced in a study of blood T cell repertoires in COVID-19. Clones were read by immunoSEQ multiplex PCR, and TCRdb kept only the in-frame ones, dropping some. The table lists about 90,000 clones, around four fifths of them singletons. Sequenced sample: peripheral blood. Every receptor here comes from a human donor in a cohort sampled during active COVID-19.

The chain uses TRBV6-4 and TRBJ1-6; no reliable D call. Germline lookup yields CDR1 MRHNA and CDR2 SNTAGT. The CDR3 is 16 amino acids. V was trimmed by 2 bases and J by 10 bases, leaving 18 bases between them. CDR3 DNA sequence: TGTGCCAGCAGTGACCGAGGCGGCGGTGGGTCGTCACCCCTCCACTTT. Protein sequence: CASSDRGGGGSSPLHF.

This clone was observed a single time. The CDR3 DNA follows: TGTGCCAGTAGTACGTGGACAGGAGGGTCGTACTTC. Amino acid sequence: CASSTWTGGSYF. The chain combines TRBV19 with TRBJ2-7; D possibly corresponds to TRBD1 (7 bases). Germline lookup yields CDR1 LNHDA and CDR2 SQIVND (reference sequence). The ends were cut back, 4 bases at V and 12 bases at J, with 16 bases in the middle. The CDR3 has 12 amino acids.

Only a few counts were recorded for this clone. This chain joins TRBV10-3 and TRBJ1-2, with TRBD1 matching 11 bases. The V gene end was trimmed by 11 bases and the J gene end by 6 bases; junction bases not matched to a gene: 11. The CDR3 spans 14 residues. CDR1 and CDR2 (germline): ENHRY, SYGVKD. The DNA for the CDR3 is TGTGCCGCCTGGACAAGGACAGGGGGCGATGGCTACACCTTC. This translates into CAAWTRTGGDGYTF.

The gene calls are TRBV5-1 and TRBJ2-7, with 8 nucleotides matching TRBD1. CDR3 length: 13 residues. The ends lost 6 bases at V and 6 bases at J; junction bases unmatched: 8. Germline values: CDR1 SGHRS, CDR2 YFSETQ. The CDR3 is CASTVQGAGEQYF. The CDR3 nucleotides read TGCGCCAGCACCGTCCAGGGGGCTGGCGAGCAGTACTTC.

This clone has more than one count but fewer than ten. The rearrangement uses TRBV7-9 and TRBJ2-1, with D possibly TRBD1 on 5 matching bases. The CDR3 runs 14 residues. The V end lost 3 bases, the J end lost 9 bases, and 15 bases lay between the germline ends. Germline V gene lookup returns CDR1 SEHNR and CDR2 FQNEAQ (reference sequence). The chain's CDR3 is CASSFRQGTREQFF. In nucleotides, the CDR3 is TGTGCCAGCAGCTTTCGGCAGGGAACACGTGAGCAGTTCTTC.

The chain recombines TRBV5-5 with TRBJ2-7; the D is unclear. Germline loops: CDR1 SGHKS, CDR2 YYEKEE (reference sequence). The CDR3 runs to 16 residues. The V gene lost 5 bases and the J gene lost 6 bases, with 24 bases spanning the gap. The CDR3 spells CASSPSDAGRGREQYF. CDR3 coding DNA: TGTGCCAGCAGTCCATCCGACGCTGGTCGAGGCCGCGAGCAGTACTTC.

The chain is built from TRBV7-2 and TRBJ2-7, with D tentatively TRBD1 (6 bases). V lost 5 bases to trimming and J lost 4 bases, with 9 bases between them. Germline-derived CDR1 and CDR2 are SGHTA and FQGNSA. The CDR3 totals 12 residues. CDR3 loop: CASSIQGYEQYF. The CDR3 DNA is TGTGCCAGCAGCATACAGGGTTACGAGCAGTACTTC.

This chain links TRBV5-4 with TRBJ1-3; TRBD1 matches 8 bases. With V trimmed by 4 bases and J by 4 bases, 4 bases remained unmatched. Per germline, CDR1 SGHNT and CDR2 YYREEE (reference sequence). This CDR3 has 14 amino acids. CDR3 protein: CASSNRQGGNTIYF. The CDR3 bases are TGTGCCAGCAGCAATAGACAGGGGGGAAACACCATATATTTT.

The CDR3 coding sequence is TGTGCCAGCAGCCAACGACAGCCCCAAGAGACCCAGTACTTC. This encodes CASSQRQPQETQYF. The V gene is TRBV3-1 (or the pseudogene TRBV3-2), the J gene TRBJ2-5, with D maybe TRBD1 (5 bases). The CDR3 covers 14 residues. The ends were cut back, 2 bases at V and 1 base at J, with 8 bases in the middle. Germline values: CDR1 LGHDT, CDR2 YNNKEL (reference sequence).

This chain uses TRBV7-2 with TRBJ2-5, with a possible D match to TRBD1 (6 bases). V lost 6 bases to trimming and J lost 2 bases, with 16 bases between them. In germline, CDR1 is SGHTA, CDR2 FQGNSA. The CDR3 sequence is 15 residues long. The CDR3 is CASSNIRGIQETQYF. Written as DNA, the CDR3 is TGTGCCAGCAGTAACATTAGGGGGATACAAGAGACCCAGTACTTC.

The chain joins TRBV27 to TRBJ2-3; D gene uncertain. Germline CDR1 MNHEY, CDR2 SMNVEV (reference sequence). The CDR3 sequence is 11 residues long. Trimming left V 6 bases short and J 8 bases short, with 9 bases between. The chain's CDR3 is CASSNSGTQYF. CDR3 nucleotide sequence: TGTGCCAGCAGCAATAGTGGTACGCAGTATTTT.

A few counts support this clone. V usage is TRBV7-2 and J usage is TRBJ2-7; 13 bases line up with TRBD2. With 4 bases clipped from V and 3 bases from J, the junction kept 12 bases outside the gene matches. Germline-derived CDR1 and CDR2 are SGHTA and FQGNSA. This CDR3 is 18 amino acids long. CDR3 in DNA: TGTGCCAGCAGCTCTCCCTTGGGACTAGCGGGAACGAACTACGAGCAGTACTTC. Amino acids: CASSSPLGLAGTNYEQYF.

V gene TRBV5-4 combines with J gene TRBJ1-1, with D perhaps TRBD1 (5 bases). This CDR3 contains 15 residues. The V gene's germline CDR1 is SGHNT and CDR2 YYREEE (reference sequence). The V end was cut by 4 bases, the J end by 1 base, with 14 bases between. The CDR3 reads CASSRGGRQNTEAFF. The CDR3 DNA follows: TGTGCCAGCAGCCGCGGGGGAAGGCAGAACACTGAAGCTTTCTTT.

The chain uses TRBV9 and TRBJ2-1, with D unclear. The CDR3 length is 15 residues. Trimming left V 0 bases short and J 4 bases short, with 11 bases between. CDR1 SGDLS and CDR2 YYNGEE come from the germline V gene. CDR3 amino acids: CASSVGLGWYNEQFF. Written as DNA, the CDR3 is TGTGCCAGCAGCGTAGGGCTCGGGTGGTACAATGAGCAGTTCTTC. The entire variable domain, with the rest obtained from reference TRBV9 and TRBJ2-1, is as follows: DSGVTQTPKHLITATGQRVTLRCSPRSGDLSVYWYQQSLDQGLQFLIQYYNGEERAKGNILERFSAQQFPDLHSELNLSSLELGDSALYFCASSVGLGWYNEQFFGPGTRLTVL.